Listed below are T cell receptor beta chains from one sample, sequenced in a study of blood T cell repertoires in COVID-19. Using immunoSEQ multiplex PCR, the repertoire was profiled, and TCRdb retains in-frame clones only, with some absent. The sample has around 220,000 clones, about nine tenths seen once. Sample: peripheral blood. These TCRs come from a middle-aged man with acute or convalescent COVID-19. The CDR3 runs from the conserved cysteine through the conserved F or W. Each record gives: V gene, CDR3 protein.

TRBV2 | CASNGHPGGGAPRADTQYF
TRBV6-6 | CASSYSTSTRTDTQYF
TRBV5-1 | CASSLADNSGNTIYF
TRBV2 | CASSPYEKLFF
TRBV5-1 | CASSSGTGAAGELFF
TRBV6-4 | CASSDSFQPGQTTGELFF
TRBV6-5 | CASSWDRERGEAFF
TRBV19 | CASSWGGPEKLFF
TRBV11-2 | CASSLTSSPLHF
TRBV7-9 | CASSLGSRGNEKLFF
TRBV18 | CASSPRPQETQYF
TRBV7-9 | CASSLRQGRVDEKLFF
TRBV7-9 | CASSQGQGNTEAFF
TRBV7-9 | CASRRGEGEKLFF
TRBV12-5 | CASGSQRGVPYEQYF
TRBV21-1 | CASSKGGTGDPRNSYEQYF
TRBV27 | CASSLASYRGRDGYTF
TRBV7-3 | CASSSGLAGYNEQFF
TRBV6-6 | CASSYGEVYEQYF
TRBV18 | CASSPRGQGGGYTF
TRBV4-1 | CASSQDTYYEQYF
TRBV11-2 | CASSLAPDRNYEQYF
TRBV5-1 | CASSSTAESMNTEAFF
TRBV4-1 | CASSQATWGQGSTGELFF
TRBV5-6 | CASSFRYNEKLFF
TRBV9 | CASSVLATSEAFF
TRBV4-1 | CASSHRAGENEQFF
TRBV27 | CASSSRTGQETQYF
TRBV27 | CASSFLSGSTGELFF
TRBV6-6 | CASSYVSGDQPQHF
TRBV30 | CAWGPSGARGDTQYF
TRBV30 | CAWSVKDRGKANSPLHF
TRBV4-1 | CASSLPGLDEQFF
TRBV18 | CASSRGGSTDTQYF